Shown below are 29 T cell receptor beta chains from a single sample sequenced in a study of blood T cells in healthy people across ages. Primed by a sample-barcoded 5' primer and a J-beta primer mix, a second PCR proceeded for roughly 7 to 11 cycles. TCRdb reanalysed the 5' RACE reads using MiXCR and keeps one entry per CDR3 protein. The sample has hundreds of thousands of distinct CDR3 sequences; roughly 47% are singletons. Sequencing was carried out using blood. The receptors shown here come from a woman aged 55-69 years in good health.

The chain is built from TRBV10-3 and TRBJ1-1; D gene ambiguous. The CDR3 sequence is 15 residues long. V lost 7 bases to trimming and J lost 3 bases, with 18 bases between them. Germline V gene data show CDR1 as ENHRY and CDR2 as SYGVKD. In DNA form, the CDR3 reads TGTGCCATCAAAGGCGATGAGGTCCCGGACACTGAAGCTTTCTTT. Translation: CAIKGDEVPDTEAFF.

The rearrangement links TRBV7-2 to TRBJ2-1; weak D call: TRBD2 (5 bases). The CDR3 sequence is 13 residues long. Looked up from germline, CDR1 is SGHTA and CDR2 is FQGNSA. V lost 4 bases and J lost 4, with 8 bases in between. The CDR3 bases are TGTGCCAGCAGCTCCGGGGATTACAATGAGCAGTTCTTC. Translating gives CASSSGDYNEQFF.

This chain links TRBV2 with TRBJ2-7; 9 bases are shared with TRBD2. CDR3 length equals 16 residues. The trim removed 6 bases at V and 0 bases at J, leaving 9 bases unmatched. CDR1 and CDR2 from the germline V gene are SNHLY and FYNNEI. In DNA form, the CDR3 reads TGTGCCAGCAGCGATACCGGCGGGGGGGCCTCCTACGAGCAGTACTTC. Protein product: CASSDTGGGASYEQYF.

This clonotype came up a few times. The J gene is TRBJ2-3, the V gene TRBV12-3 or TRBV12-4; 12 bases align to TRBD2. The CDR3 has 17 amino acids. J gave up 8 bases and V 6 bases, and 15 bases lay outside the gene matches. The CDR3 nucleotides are TGTGCCAGCAGGGAAGGACTAGCGGGACCCGCTCGCGGTACGCAGTATTTT. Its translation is CASREGLAGPARGTQYF.

CDR3: CSVRLTSGGVYNEQFF. CDR3 DNA sequence: TGCAGTGTTAGGCTTACTAGCGGGGGGGTCTACAATGAGCAGTTCTTC. The V call is TRBV20-1, the J call TRBJ2-1; 13 nucleotides match TRBD2. Unmatched junction bases numbered 9, after V lost 7 bases and J lost 3 bases. There are 16 residues in the CDR3. The germline CDR1 and CDR2 sequences are DFQATT and SNEGSKA (reference sequence).

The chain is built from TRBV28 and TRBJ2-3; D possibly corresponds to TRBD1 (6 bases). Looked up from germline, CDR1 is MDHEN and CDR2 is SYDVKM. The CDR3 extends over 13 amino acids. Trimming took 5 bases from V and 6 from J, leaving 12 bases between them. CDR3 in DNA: TGTGCCAGCAGTGTAGGGGGTGAGGATACGCAGTATTTT. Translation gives CASSVGGEDTQYF.

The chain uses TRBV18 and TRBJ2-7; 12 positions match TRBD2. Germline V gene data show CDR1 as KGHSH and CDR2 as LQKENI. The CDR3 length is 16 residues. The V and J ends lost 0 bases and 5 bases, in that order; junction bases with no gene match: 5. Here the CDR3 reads CASSPPTSGSCHEQYF. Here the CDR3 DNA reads TGTGCCAGCTCACCACCGACTAGCGGGAGTTGCCACGAGCAGTACTTC.

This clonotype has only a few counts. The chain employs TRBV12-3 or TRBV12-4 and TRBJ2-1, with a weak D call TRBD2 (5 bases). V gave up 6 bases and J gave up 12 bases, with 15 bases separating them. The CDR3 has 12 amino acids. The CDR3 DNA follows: TGTGCCAGCAGCCCTTACGGAGGCGCGCAGTTCTTC. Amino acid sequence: CASSPYGGAQFF.

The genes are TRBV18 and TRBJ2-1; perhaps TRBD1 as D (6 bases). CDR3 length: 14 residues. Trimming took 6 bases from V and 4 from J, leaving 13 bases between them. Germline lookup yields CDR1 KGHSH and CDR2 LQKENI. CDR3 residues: CASSLNGQYNEQFF. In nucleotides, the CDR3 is TGTGCCAGCTCCCTAAACGGACAGTACAATGAGCAGTTCTTC.

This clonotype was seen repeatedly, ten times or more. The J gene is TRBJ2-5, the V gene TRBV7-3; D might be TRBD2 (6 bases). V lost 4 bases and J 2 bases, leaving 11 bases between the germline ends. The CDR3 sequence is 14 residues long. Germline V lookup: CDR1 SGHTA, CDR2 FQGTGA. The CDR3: CASSWGTPQETQYF. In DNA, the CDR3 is TGTGCCAGCAGCTGGGGGACTCCTCAAGAGACCCAGTACTTC.

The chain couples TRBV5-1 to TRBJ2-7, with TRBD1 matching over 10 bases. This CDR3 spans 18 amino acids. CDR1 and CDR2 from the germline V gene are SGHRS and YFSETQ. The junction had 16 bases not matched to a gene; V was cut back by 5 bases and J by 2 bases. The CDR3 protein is CASSTAGPGTGVAYEQYF. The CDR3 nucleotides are TGCGCCAGCAGTACCGCGGGGCCTGGGACAGGGGTCGCCTACGAGCAGTACTTC.

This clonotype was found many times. The CDR3 is CASSPGTSGSSSSKFF. CDR3 DNA sequence: TGTGCCAGCAGCCCCGGGACTAGCGGGAGTAGTTCCAGCAAGTTCTTC. The chain combines TRBV4-2 with TRBJ2-1, with 14 bases fitting TRBD2. Unmatched junction bases numbered 13, after V lost 4 bases and J lost 14 bases. CDR1 is LGHNA, CDR2 YNFKEQ, per germline. The CDR3 is 16 residues long.

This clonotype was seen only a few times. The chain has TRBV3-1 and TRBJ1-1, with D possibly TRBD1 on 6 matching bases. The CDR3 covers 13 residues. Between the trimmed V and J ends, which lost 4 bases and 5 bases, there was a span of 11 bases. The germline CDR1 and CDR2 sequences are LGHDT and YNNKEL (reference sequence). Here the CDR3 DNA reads TGTGCCAGCAGCCGACAGGCGAAGACTGAAGCTTTCTTT. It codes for CASSRQAKTEAFF.

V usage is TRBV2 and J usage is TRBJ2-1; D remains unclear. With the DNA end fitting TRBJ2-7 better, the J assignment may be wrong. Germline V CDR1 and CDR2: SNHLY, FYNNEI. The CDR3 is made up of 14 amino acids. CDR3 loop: CASSAQFSYNEQYF. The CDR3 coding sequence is TGTGCCAGCAGTGCTCAGTTCTCCTACAATGAGCAGTACTTC.

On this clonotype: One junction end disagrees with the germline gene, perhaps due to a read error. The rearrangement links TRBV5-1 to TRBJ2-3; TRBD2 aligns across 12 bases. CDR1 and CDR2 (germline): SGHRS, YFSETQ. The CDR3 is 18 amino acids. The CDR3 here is CASSYASGGGEGTDMQYF. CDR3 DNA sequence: TGCGCCAGCAGCTACGCTAGCGGGGGGGGCGAAGGCACAGATATGCAGTATTTT.

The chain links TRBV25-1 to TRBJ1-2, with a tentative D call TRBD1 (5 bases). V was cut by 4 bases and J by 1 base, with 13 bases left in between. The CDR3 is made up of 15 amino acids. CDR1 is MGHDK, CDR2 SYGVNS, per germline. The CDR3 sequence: CASSVPGALNYGYTF. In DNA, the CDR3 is TGTGCCAGCAGTGTCCCCGGGGCCCTTAACTATGGCTACACCTTC.

The CDR3 bases are TGTGCCACCAGTGATCCACGGGGGGCGAGCACAGATACGCAGTATTTT. Its translation: CATSDPRGASTDTQYF. This chain connects TRBV24-1 to TRBJ2-3; a possible D gene is TRBD2 (7 bases). The V and J ends lost 3 bases and 0 bases respectively, with 12 bases between them. CDR1 is KGHDR, CDR2 SFDVKD, per germline. This CDR3 region has 16 residues.

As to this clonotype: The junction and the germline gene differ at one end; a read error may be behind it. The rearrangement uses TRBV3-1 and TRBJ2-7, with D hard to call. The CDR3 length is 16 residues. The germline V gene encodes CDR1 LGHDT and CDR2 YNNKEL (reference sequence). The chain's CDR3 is CAGSHPGRYSTYEQYF. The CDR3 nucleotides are TGTGCCGGCAGCCACCCTGGGCGATATTCGACCTACGAGCAGTACTTC.

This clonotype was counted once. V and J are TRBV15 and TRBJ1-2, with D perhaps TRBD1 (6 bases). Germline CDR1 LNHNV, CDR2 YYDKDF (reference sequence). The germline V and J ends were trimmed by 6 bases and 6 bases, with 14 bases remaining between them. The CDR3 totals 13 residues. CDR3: CATSDRRHDGYTF. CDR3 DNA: TGTGCCACCAGTGACAGGCGTCATGATGGCTACACCTTC.

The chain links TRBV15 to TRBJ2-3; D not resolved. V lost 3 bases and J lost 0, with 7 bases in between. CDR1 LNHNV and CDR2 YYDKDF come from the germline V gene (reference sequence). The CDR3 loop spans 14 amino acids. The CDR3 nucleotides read TGTGCCACCAGCAGGGATGCCAGCACAGATACGCAGTATTTT. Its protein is CATSRDASTDTQYF.

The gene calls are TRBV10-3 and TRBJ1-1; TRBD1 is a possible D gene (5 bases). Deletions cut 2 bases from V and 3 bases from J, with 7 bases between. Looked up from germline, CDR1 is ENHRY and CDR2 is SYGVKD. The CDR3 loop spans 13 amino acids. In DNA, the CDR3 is TGTGCCATCAGTGAGAAAGGGGACACTGAAGCTTTCTTT. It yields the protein CAISEKGDTEAFF.

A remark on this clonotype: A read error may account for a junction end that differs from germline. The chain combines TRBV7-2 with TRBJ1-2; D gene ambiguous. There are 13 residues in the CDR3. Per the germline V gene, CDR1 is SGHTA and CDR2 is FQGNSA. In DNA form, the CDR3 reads TGTGCCAGCAGCTTAGCTCTAGAGGCTGGCCACACCTTC. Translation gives CASSLALEAGHTF. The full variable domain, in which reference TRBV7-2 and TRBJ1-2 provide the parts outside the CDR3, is GAGVSQSPSNKVTEKGKDVELRCDPISGHTALYWYRQSLGQGLEFLIYFQGNSAPDKSGLPSDRFSAERTGGSVSTLTIQRTQQEDSAVYLCASSLALEAGHTFGSGTRLTVV.

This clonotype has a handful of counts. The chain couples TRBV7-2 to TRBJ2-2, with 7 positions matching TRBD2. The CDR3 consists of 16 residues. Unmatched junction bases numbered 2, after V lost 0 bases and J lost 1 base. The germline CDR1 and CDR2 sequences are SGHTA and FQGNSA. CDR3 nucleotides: TGTGCCAGCAGCTTAGCGGGGGGGTTGAACACCGGGGAGCTGTTTTTT. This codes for CASSLAGGLNTGELFF.

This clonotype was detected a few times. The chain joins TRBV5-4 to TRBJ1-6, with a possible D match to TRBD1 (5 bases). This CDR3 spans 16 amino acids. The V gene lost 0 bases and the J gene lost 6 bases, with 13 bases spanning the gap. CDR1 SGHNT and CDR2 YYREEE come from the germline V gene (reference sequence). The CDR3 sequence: CASSLAVGTVNSPLHF. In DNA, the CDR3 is TGTGCCAGCAGCTTGGCTGTTGGGACTGTTAATTCACCCCTCCACTTT.

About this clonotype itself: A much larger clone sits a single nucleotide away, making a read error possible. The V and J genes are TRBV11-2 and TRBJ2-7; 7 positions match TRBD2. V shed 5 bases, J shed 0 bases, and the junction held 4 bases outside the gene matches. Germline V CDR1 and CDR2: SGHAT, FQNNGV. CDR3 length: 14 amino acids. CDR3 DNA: TGTGCCAGCAGCGTAGCGGGTCTCTCCTACGAGCAGTACTTC. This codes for CASSVAGLSYEQYF.

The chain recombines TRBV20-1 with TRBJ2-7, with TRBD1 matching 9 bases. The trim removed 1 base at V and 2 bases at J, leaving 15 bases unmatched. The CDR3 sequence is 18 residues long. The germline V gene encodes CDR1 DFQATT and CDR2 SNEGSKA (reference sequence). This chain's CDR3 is CSARGGQGPSVVPYEQYF. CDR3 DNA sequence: TGCAGTGCTAGAGGCGGACAGGGGCCCTCGGTGGTACCCTACGAGCAGTACTTC.

This CDR3 is CASSQDWTEGTYNEQFF. The DNA of the CDR3 is TGTGCCAGCAGCCAAGATTGGACAGAGGGTACCTACAATGAGCAGTTCTTC. The V call is TRBV4-2, the J call TRBJ2-1; D may be TRBD1 (6 bases). The CDR3 loop spans 17 amino acids. Trimming shortened V by 0 bases and J by 2 bases, and 14 bases separated the two germline ends. CDR1 LGHNA and CDR2 YNFKEQ come from the germline V gene.

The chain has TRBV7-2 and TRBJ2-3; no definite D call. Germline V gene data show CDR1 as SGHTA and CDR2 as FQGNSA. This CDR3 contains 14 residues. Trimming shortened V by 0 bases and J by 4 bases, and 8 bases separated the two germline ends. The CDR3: CASSLAGFPDTQYF. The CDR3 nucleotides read TGTGCCAGCAGCTTAGCAGGGTTTCCAGATACGCAGTATTTT.

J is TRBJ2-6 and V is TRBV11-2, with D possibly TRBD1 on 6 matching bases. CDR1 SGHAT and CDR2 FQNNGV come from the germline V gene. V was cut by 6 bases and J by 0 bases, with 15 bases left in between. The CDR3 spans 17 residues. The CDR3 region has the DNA TGTGCCAGCAGGCGACGACAGGATAGCTCTGGGGCCAACGTCCTGACTTTC. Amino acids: CASRRRQDSSGANVLTF.